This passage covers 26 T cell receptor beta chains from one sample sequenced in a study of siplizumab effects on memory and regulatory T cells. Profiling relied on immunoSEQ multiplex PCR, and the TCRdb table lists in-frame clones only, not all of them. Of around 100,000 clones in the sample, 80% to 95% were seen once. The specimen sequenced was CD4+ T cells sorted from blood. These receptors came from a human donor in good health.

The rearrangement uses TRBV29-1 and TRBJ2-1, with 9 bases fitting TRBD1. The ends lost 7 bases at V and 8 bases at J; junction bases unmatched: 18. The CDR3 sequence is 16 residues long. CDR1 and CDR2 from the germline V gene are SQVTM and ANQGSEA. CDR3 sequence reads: CSAAGTGTGPLYEQFF. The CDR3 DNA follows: TGCAGCGCCGCGGGGACTGGGACAGGGCCGTTGTATGAGCAGTTCTTC.

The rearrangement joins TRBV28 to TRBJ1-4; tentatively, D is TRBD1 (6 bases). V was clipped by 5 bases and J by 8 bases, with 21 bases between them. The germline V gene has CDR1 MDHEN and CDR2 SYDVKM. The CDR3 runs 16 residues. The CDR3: CASSTPPGAGDEKLFF. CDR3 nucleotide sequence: TGTGCCAGCAGTACACCCCCCGGTGCAGGGGACGAAAAACTGTTTTTT.

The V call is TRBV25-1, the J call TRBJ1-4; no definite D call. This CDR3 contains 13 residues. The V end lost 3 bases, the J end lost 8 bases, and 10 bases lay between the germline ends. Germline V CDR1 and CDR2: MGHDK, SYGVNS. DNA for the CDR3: TGTGCCAGCAGTGACTGGACGGGCGAAAAACTGTTTTTT. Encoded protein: CASSDWTGEKLFF.

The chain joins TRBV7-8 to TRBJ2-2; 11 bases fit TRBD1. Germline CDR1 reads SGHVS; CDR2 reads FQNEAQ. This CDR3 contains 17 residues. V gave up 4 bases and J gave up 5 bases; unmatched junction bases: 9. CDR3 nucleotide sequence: TGTGCCAGCAGCTCGCCCCGGACAGGGGGCCAAACCGGGGAGCTGTTTTTT. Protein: CASSSPRTGGQTGELFF. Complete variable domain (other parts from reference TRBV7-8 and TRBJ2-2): GAGVSQSPRYKVAKRGQDVALRCDPISGHVSLFWYQQALGQGPEFLTYFQNEAQLDKSGLPSDRFFAERPEGSVSTLKIQRTQQEDSAVYLCASSSPRTGGQTGELFFGEGSRLTVL.

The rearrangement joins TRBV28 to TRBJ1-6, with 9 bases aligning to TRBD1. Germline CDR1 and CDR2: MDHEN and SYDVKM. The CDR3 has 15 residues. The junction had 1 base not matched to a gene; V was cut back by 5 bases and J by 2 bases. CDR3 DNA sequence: TGTGCCAGCAGTACAGGGGGCCCCTATAATTCACCCCTCCACTTT. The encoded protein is CASSTGGPYNSPLHF.

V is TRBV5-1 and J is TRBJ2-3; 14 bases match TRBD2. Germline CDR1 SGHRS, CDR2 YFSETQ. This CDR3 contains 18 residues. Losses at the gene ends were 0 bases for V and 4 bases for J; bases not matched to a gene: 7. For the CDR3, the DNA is TGCGCCAGCAGCTTGGTCCCGTTGACTAGCGGGGGGGCAGATACGCAGTATTTT. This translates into CASSLVPLTSGGADTQYF.

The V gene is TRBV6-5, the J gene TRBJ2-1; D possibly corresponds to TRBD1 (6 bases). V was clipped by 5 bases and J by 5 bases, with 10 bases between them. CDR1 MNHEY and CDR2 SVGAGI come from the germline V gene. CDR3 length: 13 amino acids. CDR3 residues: CASSGQSDNEQFF. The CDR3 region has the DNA TGTGCCAGCAGTGGACAGTCAGACAATGAGCAGTTCTTC.

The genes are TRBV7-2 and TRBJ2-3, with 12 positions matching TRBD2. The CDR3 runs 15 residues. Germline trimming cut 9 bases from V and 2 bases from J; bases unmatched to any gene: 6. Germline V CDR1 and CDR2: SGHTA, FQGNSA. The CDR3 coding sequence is TGTGCCAGTACTAGCGGGGGGCATTCCACAGATACGCAGTATTTT. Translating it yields CASTSGGHSTDTQYF.

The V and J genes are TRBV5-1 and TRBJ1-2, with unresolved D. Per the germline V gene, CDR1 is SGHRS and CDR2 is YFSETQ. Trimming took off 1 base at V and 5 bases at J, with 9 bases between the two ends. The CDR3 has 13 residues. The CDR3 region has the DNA TGCGCCAGCAGCTTGACGTCAGAATATGGCTACACCTTC. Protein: CASSLTSEYGYTF.

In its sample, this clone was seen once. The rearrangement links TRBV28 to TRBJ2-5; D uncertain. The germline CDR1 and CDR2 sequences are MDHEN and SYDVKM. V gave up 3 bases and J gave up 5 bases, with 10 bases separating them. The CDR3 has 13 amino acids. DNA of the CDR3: TGTGCCAGCAGTTTTGGGGTTGTGGAGACCCAGTACTTC. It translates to CASSFGVVETQYF.

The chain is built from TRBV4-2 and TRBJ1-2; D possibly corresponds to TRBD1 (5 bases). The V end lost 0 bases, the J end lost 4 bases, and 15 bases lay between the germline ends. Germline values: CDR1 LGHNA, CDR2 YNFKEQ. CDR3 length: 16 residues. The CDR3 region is CASSQEGGNPAYGYTF. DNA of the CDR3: TGTGCCAGCAGCCAAGAGGGGGGGAATCCGGCCTATGGCTACACCTTC.

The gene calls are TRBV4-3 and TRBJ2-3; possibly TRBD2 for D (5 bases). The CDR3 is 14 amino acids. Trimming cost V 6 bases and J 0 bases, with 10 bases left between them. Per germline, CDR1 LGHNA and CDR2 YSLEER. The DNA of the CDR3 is TGCGCCAGCAGAGCGGACTTTAGCACAGATACGCAGTATTTT. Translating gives CASRADFSTDTQYF.

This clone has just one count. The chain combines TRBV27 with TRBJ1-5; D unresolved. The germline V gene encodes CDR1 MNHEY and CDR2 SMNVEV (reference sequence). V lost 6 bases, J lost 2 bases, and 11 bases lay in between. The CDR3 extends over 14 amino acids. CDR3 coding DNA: TGTGCCAGCAGCCTCCGTTTTGGCAATCAGCCCCAGCATTTT. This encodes CASSLRFGNQPQHF.

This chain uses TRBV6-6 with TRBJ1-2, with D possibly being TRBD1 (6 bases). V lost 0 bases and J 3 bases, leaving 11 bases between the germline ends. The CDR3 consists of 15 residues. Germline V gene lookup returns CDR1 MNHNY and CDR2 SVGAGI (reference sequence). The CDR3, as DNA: TGTGCCAGCAGTTACTCGCCAGGGGATGACTATGGCTACACCTTC. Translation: CASSYSPGDDYGYTF.

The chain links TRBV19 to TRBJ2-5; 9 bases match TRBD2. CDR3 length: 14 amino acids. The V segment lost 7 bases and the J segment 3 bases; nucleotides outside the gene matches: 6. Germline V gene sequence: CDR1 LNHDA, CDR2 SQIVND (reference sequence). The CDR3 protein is CASTSGVTKETQYF. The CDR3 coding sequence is TGTGCCAGTACTAGCGGGGTTACTAAAGAGACCCAGTACTTC.

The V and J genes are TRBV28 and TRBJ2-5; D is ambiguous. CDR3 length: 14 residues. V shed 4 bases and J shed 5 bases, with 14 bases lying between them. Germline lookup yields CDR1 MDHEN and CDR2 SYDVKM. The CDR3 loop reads CASSSTQGLETQYF. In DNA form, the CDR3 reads TGTGCCAGCAGTTCAACCCAAGGATTGGAGACCCAGTACTTC.

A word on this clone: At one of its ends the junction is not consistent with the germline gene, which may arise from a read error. This CDR3 reads CASSLALGLAYSFNEQFF. CDR3 bases: TGTGCCAGCAGCTTAGCCCTCGGACTAGCTTATTCCTTCAATGAGCAGTTCTTC. This chain uses TRBV11-2 with TRBJ2-1, with 8 bases aligning to TRBD2. This CDR3 has 18 residues. Germline CDR1 reads SGHAT; CDR2 reads FQNNGV.

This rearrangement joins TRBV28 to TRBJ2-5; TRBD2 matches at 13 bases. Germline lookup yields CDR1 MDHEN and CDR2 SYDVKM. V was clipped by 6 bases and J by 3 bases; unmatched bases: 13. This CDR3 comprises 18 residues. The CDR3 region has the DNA TGTGCCAGCAGGTCCGCCCGACTAGCGGGGGGCGCTAAAGAGACCCAGTACTTC. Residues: CASRSARLAGGAKETQYF.

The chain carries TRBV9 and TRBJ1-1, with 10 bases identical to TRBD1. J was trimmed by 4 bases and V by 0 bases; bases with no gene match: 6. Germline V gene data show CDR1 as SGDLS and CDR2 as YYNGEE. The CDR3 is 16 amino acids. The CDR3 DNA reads TGTGCCAGCAGCGTAGATGGGACAGGGGCTTCCACTGAAGCTTTCTTT. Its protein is CASSVDGTGASTEAFF.

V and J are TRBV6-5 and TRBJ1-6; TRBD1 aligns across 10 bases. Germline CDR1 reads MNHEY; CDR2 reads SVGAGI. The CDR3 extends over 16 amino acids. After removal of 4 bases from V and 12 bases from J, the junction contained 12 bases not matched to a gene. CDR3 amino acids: CASSFTGTGAWEPLHF. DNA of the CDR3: TGTGCCAGCAGTTTCACCGGGACAGGGGCCTGGGAACCCCTCCACTTT.

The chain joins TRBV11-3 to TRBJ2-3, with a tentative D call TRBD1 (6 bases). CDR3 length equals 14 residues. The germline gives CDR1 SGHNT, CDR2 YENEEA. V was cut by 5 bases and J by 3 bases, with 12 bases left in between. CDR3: CASSQGYGTDTQYF. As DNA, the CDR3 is TGTGCCAGCAGCCAGGGGTACGGGACAGATACGCAGTATTTT. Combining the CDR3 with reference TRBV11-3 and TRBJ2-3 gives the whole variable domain EAGVVQSPRYKIIEKKQPVAFWCNPISGHNTLYWYLQNLGQGPELLIRYENEEAVDDSQLPKDRFSAERLKGVDSTLKIQPAELGDSAVYLCASSQGYGTDTQYFGPGTRLTVL.

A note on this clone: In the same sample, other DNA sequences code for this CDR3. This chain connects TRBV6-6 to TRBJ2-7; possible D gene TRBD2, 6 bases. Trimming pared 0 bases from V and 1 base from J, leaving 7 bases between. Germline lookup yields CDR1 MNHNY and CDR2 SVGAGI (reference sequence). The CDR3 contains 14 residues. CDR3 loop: CASSYSGGSYEQYF. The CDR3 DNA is TGTGCCAGCAGTTACTCGGGGGGTTCCTACGAGCAGTACTTC.

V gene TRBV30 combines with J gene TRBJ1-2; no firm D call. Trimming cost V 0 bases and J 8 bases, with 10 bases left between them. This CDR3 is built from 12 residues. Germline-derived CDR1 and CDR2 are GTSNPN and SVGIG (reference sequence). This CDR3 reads CAWSVSFEGYTF. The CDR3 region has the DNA TGTGCCTGGAGTGTCTCTTTCGAGGGCTACACCTTC.

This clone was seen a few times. In DNA form, the CDR3 reads TGTGCCAGTAGGACGAGCGGGGCCGGCACAGATACGCAGTATTTT. It codes for CASRTSGAGTDTQYF. The chain links TRBV19 to TRBJ2-3, with 7 bases identical to TRBD2. The CDR3 length is 15 residues. Germline V CDR1 and CDR2: LNHDA, SQIVND (reference sequence). V shed 6 bases and J 1 base; nucleotides not matched to a gene: 7.

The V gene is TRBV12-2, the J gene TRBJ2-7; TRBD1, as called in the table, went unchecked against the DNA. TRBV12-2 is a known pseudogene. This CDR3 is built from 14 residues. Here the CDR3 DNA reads TGTGCAAGTCGCTTATGGGCAGGGACCTACGAGCAGTACTTC. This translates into CASRLWAGTYEQYF.

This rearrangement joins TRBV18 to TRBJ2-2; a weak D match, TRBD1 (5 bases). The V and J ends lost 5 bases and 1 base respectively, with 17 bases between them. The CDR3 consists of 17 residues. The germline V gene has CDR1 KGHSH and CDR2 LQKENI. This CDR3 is CASSSTAQGLNTGELFF. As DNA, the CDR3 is TGTGCCAGCTCAAGTACGGCCCAGGGTTTGAACACCGGGGAGCTGTTTTTT.